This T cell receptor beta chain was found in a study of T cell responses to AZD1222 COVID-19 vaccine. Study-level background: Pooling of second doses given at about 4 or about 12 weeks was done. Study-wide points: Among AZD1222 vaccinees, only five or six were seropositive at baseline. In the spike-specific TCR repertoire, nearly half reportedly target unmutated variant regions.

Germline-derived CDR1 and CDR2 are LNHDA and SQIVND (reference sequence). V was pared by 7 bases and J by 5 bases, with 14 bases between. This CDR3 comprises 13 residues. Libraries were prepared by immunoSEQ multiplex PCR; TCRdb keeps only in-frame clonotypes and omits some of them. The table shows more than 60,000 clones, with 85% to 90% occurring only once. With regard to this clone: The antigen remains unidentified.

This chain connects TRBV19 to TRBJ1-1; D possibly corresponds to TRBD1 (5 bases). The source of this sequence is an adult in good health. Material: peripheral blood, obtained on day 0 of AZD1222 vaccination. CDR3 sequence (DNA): TGTGCCAGTACCCCGACAGTTCGTACTGAAGCTTTCTTT. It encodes CASTPTVRTEAFF.